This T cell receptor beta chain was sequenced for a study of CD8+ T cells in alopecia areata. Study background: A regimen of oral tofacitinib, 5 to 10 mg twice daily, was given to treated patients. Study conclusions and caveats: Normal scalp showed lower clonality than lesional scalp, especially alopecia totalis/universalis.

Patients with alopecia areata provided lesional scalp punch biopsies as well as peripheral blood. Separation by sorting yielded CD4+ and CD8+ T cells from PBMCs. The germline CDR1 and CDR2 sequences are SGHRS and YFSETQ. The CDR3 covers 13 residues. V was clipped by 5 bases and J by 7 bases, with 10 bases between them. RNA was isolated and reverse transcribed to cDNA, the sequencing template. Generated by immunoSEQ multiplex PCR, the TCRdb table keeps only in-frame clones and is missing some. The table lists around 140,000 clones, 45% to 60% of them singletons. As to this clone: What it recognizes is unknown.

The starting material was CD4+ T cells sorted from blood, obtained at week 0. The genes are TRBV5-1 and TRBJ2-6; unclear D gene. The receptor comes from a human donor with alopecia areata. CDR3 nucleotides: TGCGCCAGCAGTTACGTGGTAGCCAACGTCCTGACTTTC. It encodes CASSYVVANVLTF.